This T cell receptor (beta chain) was sequenced during a study of cytomegalovirus exposure and HLA in healthy donors. This PCR relied on a set of 60 Vbeta primers and 13 Jbeta primers. Produced via immunoSEQ multiplex PCR; TCRdb's table is partial and in-frame only. This table has 190,000 or so clones, 83% appearing once. This clonotype was obtained from a man in his fifties or sixties in good health and CMV-seronegative. Sequenced: PBMCs.

The CDR3 loop reads CASTPPGTRNYGYTF. CDR3 DNA sequence: TGTGCCAGCACCCCGCCTGGGACACGTAACTATGGCTACACCTTC. J is TRBJ1-2 and V is TRBV7-2; possibly TRBD1 for D (6 bases). With 7 bases removed from V and 1 base from J, the gap between germline ends came to 16 bases. The CDR3 totals 15 residues. The germline V gene encodes CDR1 SGHTA and CDR2 FQGNSA.